What follows is one T cell receptor beta chain and its context. Its target is not known. The CDR3 has 16 residues. Looked up from germline, CDR1 is SGHRS and CDR2 is YFSETQ. Template switching was used to attach UMIs, which incorporated a 6-nucleotide sample barcode. Following a re-call of the 5' RACE reads, TCRdb has one entry per CDR3 protein and lacks DNA. The sample table sets out more than 95,000 distinct CDR3 sequences. Each donor had approximately 2.5 ml of blood drawn. This entry belongs to a study of monozygotic twins with inflammatory bowel disease. Study results and limitations: IBD patients had lower TCRbeta diversity (inverse Simpson) than healthy co-twins.

This rearrangement joins TRBV5-1 to TRBJ1-6. The TCR comes from a human donor with ulcerative colitis or Crohn's disease, or a healthy co-twin of an affected twin (not recorded which). The material sequenced was blood. The CDR3 protein is CASSLDQSSYNSPLHF.